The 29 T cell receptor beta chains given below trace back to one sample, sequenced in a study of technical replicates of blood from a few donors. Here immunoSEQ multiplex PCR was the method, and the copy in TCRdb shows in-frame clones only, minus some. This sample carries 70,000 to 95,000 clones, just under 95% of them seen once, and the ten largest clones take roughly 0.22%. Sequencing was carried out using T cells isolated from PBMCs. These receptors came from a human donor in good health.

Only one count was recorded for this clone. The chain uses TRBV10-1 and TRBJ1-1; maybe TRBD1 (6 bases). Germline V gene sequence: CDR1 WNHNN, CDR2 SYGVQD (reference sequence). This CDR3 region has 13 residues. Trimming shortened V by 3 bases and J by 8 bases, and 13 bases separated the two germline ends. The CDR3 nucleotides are TGCGCCAGCAGTGACCCCGGGACAACAGAAGCTTTCTTT. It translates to CASSDPGTTEAFF.

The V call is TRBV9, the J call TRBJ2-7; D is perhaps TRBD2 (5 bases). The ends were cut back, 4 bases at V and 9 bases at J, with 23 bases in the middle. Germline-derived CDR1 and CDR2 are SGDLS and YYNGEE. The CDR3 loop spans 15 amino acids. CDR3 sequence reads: CASSPNEGFQAGQYF. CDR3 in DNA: TGTGCCAGCAGCCCCAACGAAGGGTTTCAGGCGGGGCAGTACTTC.

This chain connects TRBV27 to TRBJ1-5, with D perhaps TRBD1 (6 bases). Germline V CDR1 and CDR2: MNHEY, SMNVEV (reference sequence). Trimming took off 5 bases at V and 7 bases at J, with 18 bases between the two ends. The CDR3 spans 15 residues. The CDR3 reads CASSAQNTGLQPQHF. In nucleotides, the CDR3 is TGTGCCAGCAGTGCACAGAACACAGGGTTACAGCCCCAGCATTTT.

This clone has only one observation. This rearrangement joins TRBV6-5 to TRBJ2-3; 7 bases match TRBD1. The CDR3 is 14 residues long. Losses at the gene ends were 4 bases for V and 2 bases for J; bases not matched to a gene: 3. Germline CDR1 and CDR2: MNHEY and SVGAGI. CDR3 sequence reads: CASSWDRNTDTQYF. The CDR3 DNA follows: TGTGCCAGCAGTTGGGACAGAAACACAGATACGCAGTATTTT.

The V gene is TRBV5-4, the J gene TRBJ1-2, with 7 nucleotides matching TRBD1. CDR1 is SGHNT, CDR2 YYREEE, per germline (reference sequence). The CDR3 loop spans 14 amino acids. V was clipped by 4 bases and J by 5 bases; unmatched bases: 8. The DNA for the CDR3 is TGTGCCAGCAGCATGCTGGACAGGCAGTATGGCTACACCTTC. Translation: CASSMLDRQYGYTF.

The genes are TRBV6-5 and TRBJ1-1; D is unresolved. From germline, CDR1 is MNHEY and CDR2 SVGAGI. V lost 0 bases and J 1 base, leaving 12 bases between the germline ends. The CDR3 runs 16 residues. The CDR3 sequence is CASSYSLNSPNTEAFF. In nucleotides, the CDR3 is TGTGCCAGCAGTTACTCCCTAAATAGCCCGAACACTGAAGCTTTCTTT.

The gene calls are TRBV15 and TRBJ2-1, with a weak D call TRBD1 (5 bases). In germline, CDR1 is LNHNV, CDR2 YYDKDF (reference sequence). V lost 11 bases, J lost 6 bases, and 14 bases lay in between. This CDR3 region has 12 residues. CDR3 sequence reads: CAATDTGNEQFF. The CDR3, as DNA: TGTGCCGCTACCGACACAGGCAATGAGCAGTTCTTC.

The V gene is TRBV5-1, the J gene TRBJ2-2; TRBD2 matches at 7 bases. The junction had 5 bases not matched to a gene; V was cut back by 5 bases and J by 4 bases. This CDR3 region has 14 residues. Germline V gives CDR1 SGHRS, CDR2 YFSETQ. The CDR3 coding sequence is TGCGCCAGCAGTAATGGGAGGGGCACCGGGGAGCTGTTTTTT. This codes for CASSNGRGTGELFF. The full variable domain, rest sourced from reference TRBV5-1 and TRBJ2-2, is KAGVTQTPRYLIKTRGQQVTLSCSPISGHRSVSWYQQTPGQGLQFLFEYFSETQRNKGNFPGRFSGRQFSNSRSEMNVSTLELGDSALYLCASSNGRGTGELFFGEGSRLTVL.

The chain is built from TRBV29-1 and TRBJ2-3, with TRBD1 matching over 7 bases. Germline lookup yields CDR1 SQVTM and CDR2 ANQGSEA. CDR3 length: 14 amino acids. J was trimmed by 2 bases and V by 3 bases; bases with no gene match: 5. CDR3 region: CSVEDRIPTDTQYF. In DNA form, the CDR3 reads TGCAGCGTTGAGGACAGGATACCCACAGATACGCAGTATTTT.

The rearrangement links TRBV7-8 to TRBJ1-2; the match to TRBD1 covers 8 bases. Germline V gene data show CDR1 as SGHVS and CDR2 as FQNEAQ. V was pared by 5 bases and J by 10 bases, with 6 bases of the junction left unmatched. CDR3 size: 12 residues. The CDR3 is CASSPDRVDYTF. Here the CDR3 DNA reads TGTGCCAGCAGCCCGGACAGGGTGGACTACACCTTC.

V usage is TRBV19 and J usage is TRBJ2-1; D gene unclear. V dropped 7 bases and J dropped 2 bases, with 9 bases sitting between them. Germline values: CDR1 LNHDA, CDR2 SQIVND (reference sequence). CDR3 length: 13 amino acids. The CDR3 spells CASTSVPYNEQFF. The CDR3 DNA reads TGTGCCAGTACCTCGGTCCCCTACAATGAGCAGTTCTTC.

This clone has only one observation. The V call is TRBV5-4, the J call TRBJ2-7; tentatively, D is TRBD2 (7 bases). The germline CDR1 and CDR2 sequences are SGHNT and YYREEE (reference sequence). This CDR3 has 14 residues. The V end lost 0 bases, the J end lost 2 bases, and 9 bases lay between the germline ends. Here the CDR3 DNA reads TGTGCCAGCAGCTTGGACGGGGGGCCCTACGAGCAGTACTTC. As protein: CASSLDGGPYEQYF.

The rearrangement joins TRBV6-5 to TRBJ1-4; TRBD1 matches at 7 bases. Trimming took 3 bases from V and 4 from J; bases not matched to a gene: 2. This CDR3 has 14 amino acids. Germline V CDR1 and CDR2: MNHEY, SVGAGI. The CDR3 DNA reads TGTGCCAGCAGTTATGGGACAGTTAATGAAAAACTGTTTTTT. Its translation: CASSYGTVNEKLFF.

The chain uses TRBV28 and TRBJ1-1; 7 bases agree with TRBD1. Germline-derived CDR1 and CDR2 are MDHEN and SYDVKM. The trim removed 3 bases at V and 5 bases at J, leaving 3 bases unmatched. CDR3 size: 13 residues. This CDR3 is CASSLGQITEAFF. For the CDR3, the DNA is TGTGCCAGCAGTTTGGGACAGATAACTGAAGCTTTCTTT.

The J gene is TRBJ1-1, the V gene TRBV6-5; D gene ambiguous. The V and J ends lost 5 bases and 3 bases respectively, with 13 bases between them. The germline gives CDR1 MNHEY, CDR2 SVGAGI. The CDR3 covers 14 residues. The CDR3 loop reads CASSRRVRDTEAFF. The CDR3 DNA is TGTGCCAGCAGTAGGAGGGTTCGGGACACTGAAGCTTTCTTT.

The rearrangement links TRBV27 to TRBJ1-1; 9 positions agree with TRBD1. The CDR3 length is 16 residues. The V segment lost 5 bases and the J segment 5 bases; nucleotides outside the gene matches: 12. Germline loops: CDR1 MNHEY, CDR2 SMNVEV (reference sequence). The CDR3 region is CASSLDRGSQVTEAFF. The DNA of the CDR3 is TGTGCCAGCAGTCTTGACAGGGGGTCCCAAGTAACTGAAGCTTTCTTT.

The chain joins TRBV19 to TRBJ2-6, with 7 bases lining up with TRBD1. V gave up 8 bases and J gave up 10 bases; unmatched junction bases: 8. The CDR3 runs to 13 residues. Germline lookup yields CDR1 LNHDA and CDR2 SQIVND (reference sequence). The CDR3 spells CASSTGDANVLTF. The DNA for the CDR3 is TGTGCCAGTTCCACAGGGGATGCGAACGTCCTGACTTTC.

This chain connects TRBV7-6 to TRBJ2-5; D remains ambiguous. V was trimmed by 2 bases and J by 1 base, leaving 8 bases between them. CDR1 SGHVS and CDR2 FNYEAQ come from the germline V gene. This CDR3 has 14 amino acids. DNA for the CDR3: TGTGCCAGCAGCTTATACCTCGGCCAAGAGACCCAGTACTTC. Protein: CASSLYLGQETQYF.

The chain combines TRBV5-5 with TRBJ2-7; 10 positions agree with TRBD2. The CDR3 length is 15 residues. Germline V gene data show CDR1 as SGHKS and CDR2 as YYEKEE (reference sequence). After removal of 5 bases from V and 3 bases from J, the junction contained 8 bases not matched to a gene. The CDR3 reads CASRRVGTSDYEQYF. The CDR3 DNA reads TGTGCCAGCAGACGAGTAGGGACTAGCGACTACGAGCAGTACTTC.

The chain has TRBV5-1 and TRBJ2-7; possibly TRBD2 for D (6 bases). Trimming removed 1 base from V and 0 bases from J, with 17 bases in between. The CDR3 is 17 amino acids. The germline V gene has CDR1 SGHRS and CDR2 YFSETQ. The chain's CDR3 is CASSLRVADEISYEQYF. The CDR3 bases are TGCGCCAGCAGCTTGCGCGTAGCGGACGAGATCTCCTACGAGCAGTACTTC.

The CDR3 loop is CASSDSGRTGNYGYTF. In DNA form, the CDR3 reads TGCGCCAGCAGTGATTCTGGAAGGACAGGGAACTATGGCTACACCTTC. The chain couples TRBV10-2 to TRBJ1-2, with 8 nucleotides matching TRBD1. The germline gives CDR1 WSHSY, CDR2 SAAADI. The J segment lost 2 bases and the V segment lost 3 bases, leaving 8 bases of the junction unmatched. There are 16 residues in the CDR3.

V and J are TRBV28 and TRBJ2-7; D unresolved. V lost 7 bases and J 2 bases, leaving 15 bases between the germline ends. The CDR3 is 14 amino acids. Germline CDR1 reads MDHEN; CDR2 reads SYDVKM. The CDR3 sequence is CASNPGRITYEQYF. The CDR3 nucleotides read TGTGCCAGCAATCCTGGGCGTATCACCTACGAGCAGTACTTC.

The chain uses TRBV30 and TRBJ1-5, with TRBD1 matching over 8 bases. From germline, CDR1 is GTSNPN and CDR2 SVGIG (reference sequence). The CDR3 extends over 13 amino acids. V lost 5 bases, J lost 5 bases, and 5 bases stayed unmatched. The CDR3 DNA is TGTGCCTGGGACAGGGGCCCAGATCAGCCCCAGCATTTT. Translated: CAWDRGPDQPQHF.

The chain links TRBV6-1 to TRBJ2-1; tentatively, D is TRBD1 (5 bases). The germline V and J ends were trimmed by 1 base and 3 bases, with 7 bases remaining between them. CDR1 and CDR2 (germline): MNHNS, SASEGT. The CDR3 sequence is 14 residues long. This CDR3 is CASSEDRYYNEQFF. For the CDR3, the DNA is TGTGCCAGCAGTGAAGACAGGTACTACAATGAGCAGTTCTTC.

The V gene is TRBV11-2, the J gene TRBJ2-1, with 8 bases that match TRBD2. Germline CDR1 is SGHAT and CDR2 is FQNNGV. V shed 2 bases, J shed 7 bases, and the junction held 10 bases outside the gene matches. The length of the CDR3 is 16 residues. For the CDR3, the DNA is TGTGCCAGCAGCTTATTTCCAGCGGGAGTGAGAAATGAGCAGTTCTTC. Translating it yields CASSLFPAGVRNEQFF.

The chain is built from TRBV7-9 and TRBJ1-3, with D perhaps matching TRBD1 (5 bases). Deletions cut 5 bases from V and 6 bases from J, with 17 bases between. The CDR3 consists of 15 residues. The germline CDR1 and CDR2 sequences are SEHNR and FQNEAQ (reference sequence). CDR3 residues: CASSKPGGRENTIYF. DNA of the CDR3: TGTGCCAGCAGCAAACCCGGGGGTCGGGAAAACACCATATATTTT.

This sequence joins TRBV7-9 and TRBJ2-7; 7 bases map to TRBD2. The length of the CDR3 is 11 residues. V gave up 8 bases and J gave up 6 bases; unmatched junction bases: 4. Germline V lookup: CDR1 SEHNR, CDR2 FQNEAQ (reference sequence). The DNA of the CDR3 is TGTGCCAGCGGTCGCGGGGGCGAGCAGTACTTC. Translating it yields CASGRGGEQYF.

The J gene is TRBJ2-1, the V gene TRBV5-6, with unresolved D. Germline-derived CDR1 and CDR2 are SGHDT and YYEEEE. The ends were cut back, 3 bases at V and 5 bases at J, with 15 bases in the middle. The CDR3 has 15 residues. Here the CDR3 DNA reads TGTGCCAGCAGCTCTACCCGGGTCCTAAACAATGAGCAGTTCTTC. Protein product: CASSSTRVLNNEQFF.

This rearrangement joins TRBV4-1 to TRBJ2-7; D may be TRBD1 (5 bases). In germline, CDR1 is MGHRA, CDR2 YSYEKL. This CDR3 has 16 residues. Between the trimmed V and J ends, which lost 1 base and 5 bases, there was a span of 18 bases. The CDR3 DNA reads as TGCGCCAGCAGCCAAGTGGGGCCCCCGAGATCCAACGAGCAGTACTTC. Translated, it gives CASSQVGPPRSNEQYF.